This TCR beta chain was identified during a study of Ad26.COV2.S vaccination and SARS-CoV-2 variants. Assay used: immunoSEQ multiplex PCR; TCRdb lists only in-frame clones, some missing. The data contain about 180,000 clones, approximately 88% of them singletons. Study-wide results and caveats: Vaccine recipients showed a spike-specific TCR breadth that was higher than in placebo recipients.

On this clone: Its antigen remains unidentified.

The source of this sequence is a human donor who had recovered from COVID-19. The sample consisted of peripheral blood, taken after recovery from COVID-19.

The CDR3 spells CASSRTGELFF. CDR3 bases: TGTGCCAGCTCACGGACCGGGGAGCTGTTTTTT. The gene calls are TRBV18 and TRBJ2-2; no clear D gene. The CDR3 runs 11 residues. Trimming left V 4 bases short and J 5 bases short, with 2 bases between. The V gene's germline CDR1 is KGHSH and CDR2 LQKENI.